The clone carrying this TCR beta chain was recorded once. Its matching antigen is unknown. The PCR employed 60 Vbeta primers together with 13 Jbeta primers. Only in-frame clones appear in the TCRdb table, and some are missing; sequencing was by immunoSEQ multiplex PCR. Of about 92,000 clones listed, around 77% are singletons. This entry belongs to a study of cytomegalovirus exposure and HLA in healthy donors. At the level of the study: When 350 to 500 donors were genotyped, more than 70% of them were found to fall in the Caucasian-associated ancestry cluster.

V shed 0 bases and J shed 4 bases, with 11 bases lying between them. Germline CDR1 reads KGHSY; CDR2 reads FQNENV. CDR3 length equals 15 residues. General study findings and limits: Some segments of the V type, notably TRBV6-2 and TRBV6-3, were excluded as indistinguishable.

The sequenced sample consisted of PBMCs. The chain joins TRBV16 to TRBJ2-3, with a weak D call TRBD1 (7 bases). The origin of this receptor is a man in his fifties in good health and CMV-seropositive. The CDR3 nucleotides are TGTGCCAGCAGCCAATCAACAGGGGAGGCAGATACGCAGTATTTT. This sequence encodes CASSQSTGEADTQYF.